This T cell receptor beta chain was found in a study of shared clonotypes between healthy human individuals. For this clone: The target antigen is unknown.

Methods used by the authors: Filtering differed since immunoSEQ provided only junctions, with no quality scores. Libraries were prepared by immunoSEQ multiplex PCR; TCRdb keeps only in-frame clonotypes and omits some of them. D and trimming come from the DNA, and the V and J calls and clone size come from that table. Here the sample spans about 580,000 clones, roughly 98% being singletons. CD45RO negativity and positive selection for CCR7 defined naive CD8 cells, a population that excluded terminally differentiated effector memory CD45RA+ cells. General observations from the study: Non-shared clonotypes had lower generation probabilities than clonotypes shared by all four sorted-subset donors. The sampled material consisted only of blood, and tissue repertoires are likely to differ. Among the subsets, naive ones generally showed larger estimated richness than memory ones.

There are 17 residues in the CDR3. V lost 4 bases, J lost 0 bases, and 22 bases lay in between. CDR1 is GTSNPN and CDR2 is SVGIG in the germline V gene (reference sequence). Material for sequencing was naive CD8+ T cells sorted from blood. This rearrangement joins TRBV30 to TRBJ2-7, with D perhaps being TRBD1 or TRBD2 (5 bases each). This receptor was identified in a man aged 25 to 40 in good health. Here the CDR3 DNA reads TGTGCCTGGACTTGGTGGGCGGAAGAGGGGAGCTCCTACGAGCAGTACTTC. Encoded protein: CAWTWWAEEGSSYEQYF.